These 20 T cell receptor beta chains came from one sample sequenced in a study of immune cell composition in non-small cell lung cancer (TCRdb year 2017). The library was prepared using the immunoSEQ multiplex PCR assay. This is the immuneACCESS table as TCRdb keeps it, with only in-frame sequences that have V and J called. A part of the clones is gone; compared with another copy, unresolved V genes explain less than half, and the rest is unexplained. A total of approximately 9,000 clones appear in this sample, around three quarters of them only once. The top ten clonotypes cover roughly 9.9% of the sample. Sequenced sample: lung tumor tissue. These receptors were collected from a human donor with non-small cell lung cancer.

This sequence joins TRBV2 and TRBJ1-4, with TRBD1 as a possible D gene (5 bases). This CDR3 is 18 amino acids long. The V and J ends lost 4 bases and 0 bases respectively, with 18 bases between them. Germline V lookup: CDR1 SNHLY, CDR2 FYNNEI. CDR3 amino acids: CASSVFGAGHATNEKLFF. The CDR3 region has the DNA TGTGCCAGCAGTGTCTTTGGTGCAGGACATGCAACTAATGAAAAACTGTTTTTT. The whole variable domain, remainder taken from reference TRBV2 and TRBJ1-4, is EPEVTQTPSHQVTQMGQEVILRCVPISNHLYFYWYRQILGQKVEFLVSFYNNEISEKSEIFDDQFSVERPDGSNFTLKIRSTKLEDSAMYFCASSVFGAGHATNEKLFFGSGTQLSVL.

J is TRBJ1-1 and V is TRBV19; tentatively, D is TRBD1 (5 bases). The germline gives CDR1 LNHDA, CDR2 SQIVND (reference sequence). V gave up 7 bases and J gave up 0 bases, with 12 bases separating them. The CDR3 spans 14 residues. The CDR3 spells CASTWGRMNTEAFF. The CDR3 coding sequence is TGTGCCAGTACCTGGGGGAGGATGAACACTGAAGCTTTCTTT.

A few counts support this clone. In DNA form, the CDR3 reads TGTGCCAGCTCACCGTGGGACGGCTATGGCTACACCTTC. It translates to CASSPWDGYGYTF. The chain combines TRBV18 with TRBJ1-2; D might be TRBD1 (5 bases). Germline CDR1 is KGHSH and CDR2 is LQKENI. The V end was cut by 3 bases, the J end by 4 bases, with 9 bases between. The CDR3 spans 13 residues.

The rearrangement uses TRBV28 and TRBJ1-3, with D unclear. Germline CDR1 and CDR2: MDHEN and SYDVKM. The V and J ends lost 6 bases and 0 bases respectively, with 9 bases between them. This CDR3 spans 14 amino acids. The CDR3 DNA is TGTGCCAGCAGCTTTGTAACCTCTGGAAACACCATATATTTT. This translates into CASSFVTSGNTIYF.

The V call is TRBV5-6, the J call TRBJ2-5; 8 positions agree with TRBD1. The CDR3 totals 15 residues. Germline V gene sequence: CDR1 SGHDT, CDR2 YYEEEE. After removal of 3 bases from V and 4 bases from J, the junction contained 8 bases not matched to a gene. The CDR3 coding sequence is TGTGCCAGCAGCTACCGGACAGGGAGCGGAGAGACCCAGTACTTC. Encoded protein: CASSYRTGSGETQYF.

The gene calls are TRBV6-6 and TRBJ2-7, with no clear D. CDR1 MNHNY and CDR2 SVGAGI come from the germline V gene (reference sequence). The ends were cut back, 2 bases at V and 3 bases at J, with 14 bases in the middle. The CDR3 consists of 15 residues. The CDR3, as DNA: TGTGCCAGCAGTTACCGAGCAGGAGCGATCTACGAGCAGTACTTC. Its translation is CASSYRAGAIYEQYF.

The J gene is TRBJ2-1, the V gene TRBV7-9, with D perhaps TRBD1 (6 bases). Germline CDR1 SEHNR, CDR2 FQNEAQ (reference sequence). The germline V and J ends were trimmed by 3 bases and 8 bases, with 17 bases remaining between them. The CDR3 length is 15 residues. CDR3 sequence: CASSLGTGMTDEQFF. Here the CDR3 DNA reads TGTGCCAGCAGCTTGGGCACAGGGATGACGGATGAGCAGTTCTTC. The variable domain in full, with the rest retrieved from reference TRBV7-9 and TRBJ2-1, is DTGVSQNPRHKITKRGQNVTFRCDPISEHNRLYWYRQTLGQGPEFLTYFQNEAQLEKSRLLSDRFSAERPKGSFSTLEIQRTEQGDSAMYLCASSLGTGMTDEQFFGPGTRLTVL.

The V and J genes are TRBV7-4 and TRBJ2-1, with TRBD1 as a possible D gene (6 bases). Germline V gives CDR1 SGHVT, CDR2 SQSDAQ. Trimming cost V 3 bases and J 8 bases, with 17 bases left between them. This CDR3 has 15 residues. CDR3 nucleotides: TGTGCCAGCAGCTTGGGCACAGGGATGACGGATGAGCAGTTCTTC. It codes for CASSLGTGMTDEQFF.

The rearrangement joins TRBV19 to TRBJ2-3, with TRBD1 identical over 9 bases. CDR1 is LNHDA and CDR2 is SQIVND in the germline V gene (reference sequence). V shed 4 bases, J shed 4 bases, and the junction held 6 bases outside the gene matches. The CDR3 has 15 residues. DNA for the CDR3: TGTGCCAGTAGTAACGACAGGGGGAGAGCAGATACGCAGTATTTT. This codes for CASSNDRGRADTQYF.

The V and J genes are TRBV5-4 and TRBJ2-7, with D maybe TRBD2 (6 bases). The V and J ends lost 4 bases and 3 bases respectively, with 23 bases between them. The CDR3 sequence is 17 residues long. CDR1 and CDR2 (germline): SGHNT, YYREEE (reference sequence). The chain's CDR3 is CASSRNPRQGGSYEQYF. The CDR3 bases are TGTGCCAGCAGCCGTAATCCAAGGCAGGGAGGCAGCTACGAGCAGTACTTC.

The chain employs TRBV10-2 and TRBJ2-3; 9 bases fit TRBD2. CDR1 is WSHSY and CDR2 is SAAADI in the germline V gene. After removal of 3 bases from V and 2 bases from J, the junction contained 18 bases not matched to a gene. The CDR3 spans 20 residues. The CDR3 sequence: CASSDRRRGGPVHITDTQYF. The CDR3 DNA reads TGCGCCAGCAGTGATCGTCGGCGGGGGGGCCCGGTACACATCACAGATACGCAGTATTTT.

The chain links TRBV19 to TRBJ1-4; the D is unclear. V was trimmed by 6 bases and J by 3 bases, leaving 14 bases between them. From germline, CDR1 is LNHDA and CDR2 SQIVND (reference sequence). The CDR3 has 15 residues. CDR3: CASSSNGPSNEKLFF. In nucleotides, the CDR3 is TGTGCCAGTAGCTCAAACGGGCCTTCTAATGAAAAACTGTTTTTT.

The chain recombines TRBV27 with TRBJ2-1; D unresolved. This CDR3 spans 13 amino acids. From germline, CDR1 is MNHEY and CDR2 SMNVEV (reference sequence). Trimming stripped 3 bases from V and 10 bases from J, with 13 bases between. CDR3 amino acids: CASSFHDKREQFF. In nucleotides, the CDR3 is TGTGCCAGCAGTTTCCATGACAAGCGAGAGCAGTTCTTC.

This chain uses TRBV19 with TRBJ2-3, with TRBD2 identical over 8 bases. The germline V gene has CDR1 LNHDA and CDR2 SQIVND (reference sequence). The CDR3 runs to 16 residues. After removal of 6 bases from V and 6 bases from J, the junction contained 14 bases not matched to a gene. The CDR3 DNA is TGTGCCAGTAGGGGGATATTAGCGGGGAAATATGATACGCAGTATTTT. It yields the protein CASRGILAGKYDTQYF. Full variable domain (missing parts from reference TRBV19 and TRBJ2-3): DGGITQSPKYLFRKEGQNVTLSCEQNLNHDAMYWYRQDPGQGLRLIYYSQIVNDFQKGDIAEGYSVSREKKESFPLTVTSAQKNPTAFYLCASRGILAGKYDTQYFGPGTRLTVL.

In its sample, this clone was seen a few times. The J gene is TRBJ1-4, the V gene TRBV15; D uncertain. Germline V lookup: CDR1 LNHNV, CDR2 YYDKDF (reference sequence). CDR3 length: 12 amino acids. V lost 3 bases to trimming and J lost 4 bases, with 3 bases between them. This CDR3 reads CATSSLNEKLFF. The CDR3 nucleotides are TGTGCCACCAGCAGCCTTAATGAAAAACTGTTTTTT.

CDR3 in amino acids: CASTQGDRWGSGANVLTF. In nucleotides, the CDR3 is TGTGCCAGCACCCAGGGGGACCGGTGGGGCTCTGGGGCCAACGTCCTGACTTTC. The chain links TRBV27 to TRBJ2-6, with TRBD1 identical over 7 bases. From germline, CDR1 is MNHEY and CDR2 SMNVEV (reference sequence). V shed 7 bases and J 0 bases; nucleotides not matched to a gene: 12. The length of the CDR3 is 18 residues.

The J gene is TRBJ1-2, the V gene TRBV6-5, with D maybe TRBD1 (5 bases). Per the germline V gene, CDR1 is MNHEY and CDR2 is SVGAGI. The V and J ends lost 5 bases and 0 bases respectively, with 13 bases between them. The CDR3 spans 15 residues. CDR3 protein: CASSQGRQANYGYTF. Here the CDR3 DNA reads TGTGCCAGCAGTCAGGGACGGCAGGCTAACTATGGCTACACCTTC.

The chain links TRBV5-5 to TRBJ2-3; TRBD2 is a possible D gene (6 bases). CDR1 and CDR2 (germline): SGHKS, YYEKEE (reference sequence). The CDR3 is 17 residues long. V was pared by 1 base and J by 0 bases, with 15 bases between. The CDR3 region is CASSLTGTLPSTDTQYF. CDR3 DNA sequence: TGTGCCAGCAGCTTGACCGGGACTCTACCCAGCACAGATACGCAGTATTTT.

This clone was seen more than once but under ten times. The chain recombines TRBV5-1 with TRBJ1-2; D unresolved. V lost 5 bases, J lost 4 bases, and 18 bases lay in between. Germline values: CDR1 SGHRS, CDR2 YFSETQ. The CDR3 consists of 15 residues. Here the CDR3 reads CASSPTGPKGYGYTF. Written as DNA, the CDR3 is TGCGCCAGCAGTCCCACGGGCCCTAAGGGCTATGGCTACACCTTC.

The chain links TRBV7-2 to TRBJ2-3; D perhaps matches TRBD1 (5 bases). The CDR3 extends over 17 amino acids. In germline, CDR1 is SGHTA, CDR2 FQGNSA. The germline V and J ends were trimmed by 6 bases and 6 bases, with 25 bases remaining between them. CDR3 in amino acids: CASSPWVIGVMGDTQYF. CDR3 DNA sequence: TGTGCCAGCAGTCCCTGGGTCATAGGGGTTATGGGGGATACGCAGTATTTT.